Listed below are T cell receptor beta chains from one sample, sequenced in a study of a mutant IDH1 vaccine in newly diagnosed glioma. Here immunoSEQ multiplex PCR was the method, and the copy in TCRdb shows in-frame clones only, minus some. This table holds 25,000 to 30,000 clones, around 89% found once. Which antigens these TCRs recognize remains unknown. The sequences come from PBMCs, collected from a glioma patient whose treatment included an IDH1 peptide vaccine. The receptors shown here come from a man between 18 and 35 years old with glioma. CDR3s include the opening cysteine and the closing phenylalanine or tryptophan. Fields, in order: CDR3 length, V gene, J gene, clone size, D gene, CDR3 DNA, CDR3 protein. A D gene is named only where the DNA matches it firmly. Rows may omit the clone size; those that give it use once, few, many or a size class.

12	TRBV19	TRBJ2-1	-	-	TGTGCCAGTAGTATCGCAGGTAATGAGCAGTTCTTC	CASSIAGNEQFF
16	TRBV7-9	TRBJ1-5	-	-	TGTGCCAGCAGCCCTGGAGGCAGCAGGGCGATGACGGCCCAGCATTTT	CASSPGGSRAMTAQHF
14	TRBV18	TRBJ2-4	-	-	TGTGCCAGCTCACCCCCACAGGACAAAAACATTCAGTACTTC	CASSPPQDKNIQYF
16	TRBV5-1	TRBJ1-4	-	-	TGCGCCAGCAGCTTGTGGGGGGGAGCCATTAATGAAAAACTGTTTTTT	CASSLWGGAINEKLFF
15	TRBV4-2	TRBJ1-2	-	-	TGTGCCAGCAGCCAAGATGGTGGACCGGGACGAAGTTACACCTTC	CASSQDGGPGRSYTF
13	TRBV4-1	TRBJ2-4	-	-	TGCGCCAGCAGCCCTGGGGAGTACGACATTCAGTACTTC	CASSPGEYDIQYF
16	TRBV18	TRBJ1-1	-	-	TGTGCCAGCTCACCAATTTCAAGGGGAGTAAACACTGAAGCTTTCTTT	CASSPISRGVNTEAFF
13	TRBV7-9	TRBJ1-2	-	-	TGTGCCAGCAGCTATGGGGGGCAGGTTGGCTACACCTTC	CASSYGGQVGYTF
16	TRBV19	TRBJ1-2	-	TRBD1	TGTGCCAGTGGGGGAAGCCGGGACAGGGGAAACTATGGCTACACCTTC	CASGGSRDRGNYGYTF
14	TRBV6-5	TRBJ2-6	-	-	TGTGCCAGCTTTTCAGGGCCGGGGGCCAACGTCCTGACTTTC	CASFSGPGANVLTF
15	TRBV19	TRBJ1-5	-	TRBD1	TGTGCCAGTAGGTATGAGGGGGCGAGCAATCAGCCCCAGCATTTT	CASRYEGASNQPQHF
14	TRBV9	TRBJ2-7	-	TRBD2	TGTGCCAGCAGTTCCGGGACTAGCGGATACGAGCAGTACTTC	CASSSGTSGYEQYF
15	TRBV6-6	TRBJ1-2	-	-	TGTGCCAGCAGTTCTAATTCCGGGACAAACTATGGCTACACCTTC	CASSSNSGTNYGYTF
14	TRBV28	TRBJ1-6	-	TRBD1	TGTGCCAGCAAGCCGGGACAGGGCGTTTCACCCCTCCACTTT	CASKPGQGVSPLHF
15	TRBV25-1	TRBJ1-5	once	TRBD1	TGTGCCAGCAGTGGACAGGGAGGTAGCAATCAGCCCCAGCATTTT	CASSGQGGSNQPQHF
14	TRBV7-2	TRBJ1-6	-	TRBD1	TGTGCCAGCAGCGACAGGGTTGGCGTCAATGCCCTCCACTTT	CASSDRVGVNALHF
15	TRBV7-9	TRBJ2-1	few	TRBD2	TGTGCCAGCAGCTTTGCGACTAGCGGAGACAATGAGCAGTTCTTC	CASSFATSGDNEQFF
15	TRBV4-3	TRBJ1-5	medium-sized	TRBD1	TGCGCCAGCAGCCCCGACAGGGGAAGCAATCAGCCCCAGCATTTT	CASSPDRGSNQPQHF
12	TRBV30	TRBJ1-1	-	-	TGTGCCTGGAGTGTAAACCCCACTGAAGCTTTCTTT	CAWSVNPTEAFF
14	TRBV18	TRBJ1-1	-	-	TGTGCCAGCTCACTACAGGGAGGCAGCACTGAAGCTTTCTTT	CASSLQGGSTEAFF
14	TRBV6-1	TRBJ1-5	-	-	TGTGCCAGCAGTGAAGTAGGGAAGGATCAGCCCCAGCATTTT	CASSEVGKDQPQHF
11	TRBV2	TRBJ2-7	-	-	TGTGCCAGCAGTGAATACTACGAGCAGTACTTC	CASSEYYEQYF
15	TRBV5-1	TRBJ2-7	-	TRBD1	TGCGCCAGCAGCTACCGGACAGGGGGGATCAACGAGCAGTACTTC	CASSYRTGGINEQYF
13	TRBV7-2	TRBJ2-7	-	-	TGTGCCAGCAGTTTCAGCGCCTGGGACGAGCAGTACTTC	CASSFSAWDEQYF
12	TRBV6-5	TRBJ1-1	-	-	TGTGCCAGCAGTTACTCAGGGAATGAAGCTTTCTTT	CASSYSGNEAFF
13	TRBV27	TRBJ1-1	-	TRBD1	TGTGCCAGCAGTCTCCGACAGGGGGCTCGGGCTTTCTTT	CASSLRQGARAFF
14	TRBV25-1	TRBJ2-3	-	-	TGTGCCAGCAGTGTGGCGGCTGACACAGATACGCAGTATTTT	CASSVAADTDTQYF
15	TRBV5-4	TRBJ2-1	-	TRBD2	TGTGCCAGCAGCTTGGGGGACTACGACTACAATGAGCAGTTCTTC	CASSLGDYDYNEQFF
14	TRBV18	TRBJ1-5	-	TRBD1	TGTGCCAGCTCACCGGGACAGTGCTGTCAGCCCCAGCATTTT	CASSPGQCCQPQHF
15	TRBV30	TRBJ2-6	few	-	TGTGCCTGGAGTGTACTCGGCTCTGGGGCCAACGTCCTGACTTTC	CAWSVLGSGANVLTF
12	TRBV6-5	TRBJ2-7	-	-	TGTGCCTCAGGCAGGGTAACATACGAGCAGTACTTC	CASGRVTYEQYF
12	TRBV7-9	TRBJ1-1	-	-	TGTGCCAGCAGCTTGGGGGAGTCTGAAGCTTTCTTT	CASSLGESEAFF
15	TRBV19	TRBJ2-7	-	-	TGTGCCAGTAGTAGGAACAGGGAGGGTCCCTACGAGCAGTACTTC	CASSRNREGPYEQYF
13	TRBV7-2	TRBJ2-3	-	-	TGTGCCAGCAGCTTAGACTACCCAGATACGCAGTATTTT	CASSLDYPDTQYF
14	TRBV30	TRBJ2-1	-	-	TGTGCCTGTAGAGTTGCAGGATCTAAGAATGAGCAGTTCTTC	CACRVAGSKNEQFF
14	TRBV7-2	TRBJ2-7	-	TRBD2	TGTGCCAGCAGCTTCCCCGGCGGGGGCTACGAGCAGTACTTC	CASSFPGGGYEQYF
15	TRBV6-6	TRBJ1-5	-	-	TGTGCCAGCAGTTACTCGGCCTACAGCAATCAGCCCCAGCATTTT	CASSYSAYSNQPQHF
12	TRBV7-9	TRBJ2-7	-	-	TGTGCCAGCAGCCCTTCAGCATACGAGCAGTACTTC	CASSPSAYEQYF
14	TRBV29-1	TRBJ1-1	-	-	TGCAGCGTCGCAGGGACATTCTTGAACACTGAAGCTTTCTTT	CSVAGTFLNTEAFF
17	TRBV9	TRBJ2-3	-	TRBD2	TGTGCCAGCAGCGTAGAGTGGGACTACCTAAGATCAGATACGCAGTATTTT	CASSVEWDYLRSDTQYF
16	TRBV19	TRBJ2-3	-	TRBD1	TGTGCCAGTAGTATCCGACAGGGTGGGACCACAGATACGCAGTATTTT	CASSIRQGGTTDTQYF
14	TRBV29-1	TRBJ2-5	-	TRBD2	TGCAGCGTTGAGTCGGCGGGAGGGCAAGAGACCCAGTACTTC	CSVESAGGQETQYF
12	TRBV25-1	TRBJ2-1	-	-	TGTGCCAGCAGTTCAGGTGGAGCGGGGCAGTTCTTC	CASSSGGAGQFF
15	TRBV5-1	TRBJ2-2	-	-	TGCGCCAGCAGCTTGCCATCCCCAGTGGCCGGGGAGCTGTTTTTT	CASSLPSPVAGELFF
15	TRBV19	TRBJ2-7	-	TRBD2	TGTGCCAGTAGTATAAGTAGCGGGACTACCTACGAGCAGTACTTC	CASSISSGTTYEQYF
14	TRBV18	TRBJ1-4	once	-	TGTGCCAGCTCACCTCGGTCACAGGGCAGTAAACTGTTTTTT	CASSPRSQGSKLFF
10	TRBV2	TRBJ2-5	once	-	TGTGCCAGCGCCGTGGAGACCCAGTACTTC	CASAVETQYF
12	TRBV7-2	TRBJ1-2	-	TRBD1	TGTGCCAGCAGCTCGACAGGGAGAAGCTACACCTTC	CASSSTGRSYTF
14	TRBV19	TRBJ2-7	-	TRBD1	TGTGCCAGTAGTATGGGACAGGGATCCTACGAGCAGTACTTC	CASSMGQGSYEQYF
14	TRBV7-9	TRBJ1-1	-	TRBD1	TGTGCCAGCAGCTGGGGGTCGGGACAGGAGGTAGCTTTCTTT	CASSWGSGQEVAFF
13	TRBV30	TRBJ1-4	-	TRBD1	TGTGCCTGGAGCCGGGACAGGGGTGAAAAACTGTTTTTT	CAWSRDRGEKLFF
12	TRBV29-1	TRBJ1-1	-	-	TGCAGCGGCGGGGCAATGAACACTGAAGCTTTCTTT	CSGGAMNTEAFF
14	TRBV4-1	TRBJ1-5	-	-	TGCGCCAGCAGCCAAGTCGTCGGTTATCAGCCCCAGCATTTT	CASSQVVGYQPQHF